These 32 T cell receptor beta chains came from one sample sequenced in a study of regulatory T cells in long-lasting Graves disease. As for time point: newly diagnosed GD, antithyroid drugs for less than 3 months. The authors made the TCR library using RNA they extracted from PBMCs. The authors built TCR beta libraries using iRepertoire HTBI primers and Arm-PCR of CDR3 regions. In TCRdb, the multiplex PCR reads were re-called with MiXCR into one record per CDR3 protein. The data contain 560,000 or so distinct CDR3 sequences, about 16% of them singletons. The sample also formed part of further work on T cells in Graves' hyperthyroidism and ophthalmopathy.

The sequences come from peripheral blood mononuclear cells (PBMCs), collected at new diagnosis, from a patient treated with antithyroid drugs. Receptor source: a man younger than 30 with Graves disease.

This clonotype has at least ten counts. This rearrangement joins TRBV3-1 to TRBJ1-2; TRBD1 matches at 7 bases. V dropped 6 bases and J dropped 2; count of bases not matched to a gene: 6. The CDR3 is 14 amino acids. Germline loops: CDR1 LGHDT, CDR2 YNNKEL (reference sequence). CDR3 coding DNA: TGTGCCAGCAGTCCCCGGGGACAGAACTATGGCTACACCTTC. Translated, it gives CASSPRGQNYGYTF.

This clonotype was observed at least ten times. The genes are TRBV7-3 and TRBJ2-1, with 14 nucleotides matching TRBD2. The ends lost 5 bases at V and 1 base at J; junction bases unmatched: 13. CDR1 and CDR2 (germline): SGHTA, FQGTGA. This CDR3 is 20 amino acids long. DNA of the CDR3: TGTGCCAGCAGCCCGACAGGGGGACTAGCGGGAGTAGGATCCTACAATGAGCAGTTCTTC. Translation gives CASSPTGGLAGVGSYNEQFF. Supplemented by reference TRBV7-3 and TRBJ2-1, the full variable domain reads GAGVSQTPSNKVTEKGKYVELRCDPISGHTALYWYRQSLGQGPEFLIYFQGTGAADDSGLPNDRFFAVRPEGSVSTLKIQRTERGDSAVYLCASSPTGGLAGVGSYNEQFFGPGTRLTVL.

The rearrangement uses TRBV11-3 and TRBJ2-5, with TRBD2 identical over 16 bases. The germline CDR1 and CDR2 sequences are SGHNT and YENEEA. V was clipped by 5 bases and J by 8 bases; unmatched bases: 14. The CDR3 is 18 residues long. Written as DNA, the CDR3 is TGTGCCAGCAGCCCCTCCGGGACTAGCGGGAGGGCCGGAGAAACCCAGTACTTC. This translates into CASSPSGTSGRAGETQYF.

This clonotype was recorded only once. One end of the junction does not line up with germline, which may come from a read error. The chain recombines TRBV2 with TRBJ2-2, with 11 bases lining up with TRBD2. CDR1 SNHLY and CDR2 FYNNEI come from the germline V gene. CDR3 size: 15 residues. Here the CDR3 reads CASRGTSGPTGELSF. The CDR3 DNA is TGTGCCAGCAGGGGGACTAGCGGACCCACCGGGGAGCTGTCTTTT.

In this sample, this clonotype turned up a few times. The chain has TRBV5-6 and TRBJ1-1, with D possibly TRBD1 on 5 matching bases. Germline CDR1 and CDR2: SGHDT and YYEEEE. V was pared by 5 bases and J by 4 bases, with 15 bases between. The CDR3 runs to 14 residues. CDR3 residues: CASRGRRRVTEAFF. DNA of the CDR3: TGTGCCAGCAGGGGACGGCGACGGGTCACTGAAGCTTTCTTT.

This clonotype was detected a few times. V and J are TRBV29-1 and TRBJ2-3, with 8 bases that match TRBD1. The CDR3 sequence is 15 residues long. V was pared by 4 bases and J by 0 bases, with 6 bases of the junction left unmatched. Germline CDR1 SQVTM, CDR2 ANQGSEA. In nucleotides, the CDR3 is TGCAGCGTTGTCCCCACAGGGGGGAGCACAGATACGCAGTATTTT. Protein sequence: CSVVPTGGSTDTQYF.

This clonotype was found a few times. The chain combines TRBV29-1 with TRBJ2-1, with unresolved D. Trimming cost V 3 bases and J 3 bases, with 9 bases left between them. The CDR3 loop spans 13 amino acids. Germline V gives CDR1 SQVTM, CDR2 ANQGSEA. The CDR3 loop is CSVDGLGYNEQFF. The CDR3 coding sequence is TGCAGCGTTGATGGCCTGGGCTACAATGAGCAGTTCTTC.

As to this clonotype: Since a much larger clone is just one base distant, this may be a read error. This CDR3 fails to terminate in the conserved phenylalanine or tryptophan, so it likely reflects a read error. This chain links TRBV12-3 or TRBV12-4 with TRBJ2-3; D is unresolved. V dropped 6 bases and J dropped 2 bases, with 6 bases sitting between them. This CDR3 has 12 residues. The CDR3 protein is CASSRDTDTQYL. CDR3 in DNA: TGTGCCAGCAGCCGAGACACAGATACGCAGTATCTT.

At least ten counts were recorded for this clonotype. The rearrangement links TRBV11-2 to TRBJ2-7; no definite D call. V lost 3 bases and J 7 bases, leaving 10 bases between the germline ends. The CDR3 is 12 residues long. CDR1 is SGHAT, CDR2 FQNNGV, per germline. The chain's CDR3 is CASSFFVVEQYF. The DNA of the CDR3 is TGTGCCAGCAGCTTCTTTGTGGTTGAGCAGTACTTC. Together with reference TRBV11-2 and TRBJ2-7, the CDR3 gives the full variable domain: EAGVAQSPRYKIIEKRQSVAFWCNPISGHATLYWYQQILGQGPKLLIQFQNNGVVDDSQLPKDRFSAERLKGVDSTLKIQPAKLEDSAVYLCASSFFVVEQYFGPGTRLTVT.

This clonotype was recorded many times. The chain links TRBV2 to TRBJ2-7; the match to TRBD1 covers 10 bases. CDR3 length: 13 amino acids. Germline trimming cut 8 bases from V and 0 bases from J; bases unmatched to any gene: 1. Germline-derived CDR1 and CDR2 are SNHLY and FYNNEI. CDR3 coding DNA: TGTGCCAGCGACAGGGGGCTCTCCTACGAGCAGTACTTC. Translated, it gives CASDRGLSYEQYF.

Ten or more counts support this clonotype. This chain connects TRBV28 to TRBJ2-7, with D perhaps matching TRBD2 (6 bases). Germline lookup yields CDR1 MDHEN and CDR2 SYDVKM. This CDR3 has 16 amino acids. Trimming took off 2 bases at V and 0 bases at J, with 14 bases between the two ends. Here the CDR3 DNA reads TGTGCCAGCAGTTTAACCGGCGGGACCAGCTCCTACGAGCAGTACTTC. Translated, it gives CASSLTGGTSSYEQYF.

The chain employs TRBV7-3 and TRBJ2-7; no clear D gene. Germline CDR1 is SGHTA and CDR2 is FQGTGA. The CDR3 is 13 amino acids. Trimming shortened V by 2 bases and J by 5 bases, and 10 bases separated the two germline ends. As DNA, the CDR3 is TGTGCCAGCAGCTTACTCGTGAGGCACGAGCAGTACTTC. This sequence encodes CASSLLVRHEQYF.

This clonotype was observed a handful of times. CDR3: CAWRRRGERDTQYF. CDR3 nucleotides: TGTGCCTGGAGAAGACGGGGCGAGAGAGATACGCAGTATTTT. V is TRBV30 and J is TRBJ2-3; possibly TRBD1 or TRBD2 for D (5 bases each). The germline CDR1 and CDR2 sequences are GTSNPN and SVGIG (reference sequence). The CDR3 contains 14 residues. V lost 3 bases, J lost 5 bases, and 15 bases lay in between.

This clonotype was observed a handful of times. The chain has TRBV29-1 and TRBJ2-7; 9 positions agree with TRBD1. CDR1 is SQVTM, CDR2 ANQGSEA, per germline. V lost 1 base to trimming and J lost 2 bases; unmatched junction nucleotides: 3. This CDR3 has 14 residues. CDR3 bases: TGCAGCGTTGAAGGGAGGACAGGGGCCTACGAGCAGTACTTC. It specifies CSVEGRTGAYEQYF.

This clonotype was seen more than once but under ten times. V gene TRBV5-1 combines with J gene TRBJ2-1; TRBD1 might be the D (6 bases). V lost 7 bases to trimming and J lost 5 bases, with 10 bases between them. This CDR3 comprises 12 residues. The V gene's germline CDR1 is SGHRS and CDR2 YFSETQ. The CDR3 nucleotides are TGCGCCAGCCGGAAGGGGGACAATGAGCAGTTCTTC. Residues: CASRKGDNEQFF.

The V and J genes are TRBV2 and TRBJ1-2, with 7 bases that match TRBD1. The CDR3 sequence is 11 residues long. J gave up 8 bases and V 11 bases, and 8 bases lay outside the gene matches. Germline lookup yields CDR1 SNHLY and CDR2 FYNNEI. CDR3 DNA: TGTGCCGGCACAACAGGGGCCGGCTACACCTTC. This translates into CAGTTGAGYTF.

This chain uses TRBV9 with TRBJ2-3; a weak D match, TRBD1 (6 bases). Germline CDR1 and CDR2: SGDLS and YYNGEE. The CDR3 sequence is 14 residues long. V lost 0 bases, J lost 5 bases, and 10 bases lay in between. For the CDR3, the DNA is TGTGCCAGCAGCGTAGAAACAGGGAGAGATACGCAGTATTTT. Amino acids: CASSVETGRDTQYF.

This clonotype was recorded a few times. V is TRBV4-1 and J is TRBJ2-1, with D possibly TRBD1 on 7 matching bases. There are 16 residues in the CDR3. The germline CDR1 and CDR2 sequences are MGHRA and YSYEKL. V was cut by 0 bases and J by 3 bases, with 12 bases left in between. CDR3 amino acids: CASSQELQGGYNEQFF. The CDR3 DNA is TGCGCCAGCAGCCAAGAACTGCAGGGGGGCTACAATGAGCAGTTCTTC.

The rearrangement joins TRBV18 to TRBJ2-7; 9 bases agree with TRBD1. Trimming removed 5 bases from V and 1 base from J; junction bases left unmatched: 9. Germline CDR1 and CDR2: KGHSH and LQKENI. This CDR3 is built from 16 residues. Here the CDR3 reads CASSEQGATLSYEQYF. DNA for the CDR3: TGTGCCAGCTCAGAACAGGGGGCTACCCTTTCCTACGAGCAGTACTTC.

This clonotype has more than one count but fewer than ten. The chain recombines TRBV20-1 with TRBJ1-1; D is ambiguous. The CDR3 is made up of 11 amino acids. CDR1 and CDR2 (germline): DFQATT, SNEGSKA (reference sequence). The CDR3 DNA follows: TGCACCGTGACACCGAACACTGAAGCTTTCTTT. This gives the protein CTVTPNTEAFF.

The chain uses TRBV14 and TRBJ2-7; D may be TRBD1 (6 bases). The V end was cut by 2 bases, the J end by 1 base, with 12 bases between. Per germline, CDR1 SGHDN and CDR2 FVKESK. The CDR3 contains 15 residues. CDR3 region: CASSQWDTKSYEQYF. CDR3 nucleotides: TGTGCCAGCAGCCAATGGGACACGAAATCCTACGAGCAGTACTTC.

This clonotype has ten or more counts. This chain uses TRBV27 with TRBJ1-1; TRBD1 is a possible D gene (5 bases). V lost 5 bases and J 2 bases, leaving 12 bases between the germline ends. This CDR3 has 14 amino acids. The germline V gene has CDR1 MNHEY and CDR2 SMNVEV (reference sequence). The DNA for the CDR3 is TGTGCCAGCAGTCGGTGGGGGGGAAACACTGAAGCTTTCTTT. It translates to CASSRWGGNTEAFF.

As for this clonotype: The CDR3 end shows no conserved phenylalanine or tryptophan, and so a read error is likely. The CDR3 reads CAWTGLPGNEQYL. The CDR3 DNA reads as TGTGCCTGGACCGGCCTACCAGGGAATGAGCAGTACCTC. J is TRBJ2-7 and V is TRBV30; D is possibly TRBD1 (5 bases). The CDR3 has 13 residues. The germline V gene has CDR1 GTSNPN and CDR2 SVGIG (reference sequence). Deletions cut 4 bases from V and 7 bases from J, with 17 bases between.

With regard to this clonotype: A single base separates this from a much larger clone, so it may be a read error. CDR3 nucleotide sequence: TGTACCAGCCAAGGTTGGGGCGACTCCTACAATGAGCAGTTCTTC. Residues: CTSQGWGDSYNEQFF. J is TRBJ2-1 and V is TRBV28; tentatively, D is TRBD1 (5 bases). The CDR3 contains 15 residues. Germline CDR1 is MDHEN and CDR2 is SYDVKM.

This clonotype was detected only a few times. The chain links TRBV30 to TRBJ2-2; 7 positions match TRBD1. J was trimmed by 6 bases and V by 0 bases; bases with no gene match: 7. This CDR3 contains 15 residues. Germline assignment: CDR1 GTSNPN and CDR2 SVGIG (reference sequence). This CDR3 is CAWSVEGAPAGELFF. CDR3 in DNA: TGTGCCTGGAGTGTAGAGGGGGCGCCGGCCGGGGAGCTGTTTTTT.

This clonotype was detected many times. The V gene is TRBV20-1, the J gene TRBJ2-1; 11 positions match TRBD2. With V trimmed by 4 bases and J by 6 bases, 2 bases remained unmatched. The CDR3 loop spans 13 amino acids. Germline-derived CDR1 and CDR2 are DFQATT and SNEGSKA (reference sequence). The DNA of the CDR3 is TGCAGTGCTAATAGCGGGAGGGGCAATGAGCAGTTCTTC. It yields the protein CSANSGRGNEQFF.

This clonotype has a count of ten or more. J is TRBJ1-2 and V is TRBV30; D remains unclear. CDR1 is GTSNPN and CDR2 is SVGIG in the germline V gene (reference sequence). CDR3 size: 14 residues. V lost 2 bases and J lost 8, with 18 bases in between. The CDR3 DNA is TGTGCCTGGAGTAGCAGCCTGGCAGTTGGGGGCTACACCTTC. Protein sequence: CAWSSSLAVGGYTF.

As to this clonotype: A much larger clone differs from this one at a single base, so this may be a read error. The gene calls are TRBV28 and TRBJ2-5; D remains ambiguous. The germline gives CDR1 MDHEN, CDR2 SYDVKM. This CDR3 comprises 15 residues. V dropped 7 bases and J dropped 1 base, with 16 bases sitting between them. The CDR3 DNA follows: TGTGCCAGCACCCCGTCGGTCGGGCGCCAAGAGACCCAGTACTTC. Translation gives CASTPSVGRQETQYF.

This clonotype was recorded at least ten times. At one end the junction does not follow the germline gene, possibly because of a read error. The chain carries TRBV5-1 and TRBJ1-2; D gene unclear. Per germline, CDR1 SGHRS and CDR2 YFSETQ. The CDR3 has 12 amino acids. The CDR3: CASSFGDYGYTF. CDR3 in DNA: TGTGCCAGCAGCTTTGGGGACTATGGCTACACCTTC.

CDR3 bases: TGCAGCGTTGAAGTTGGCCCAGCGGGAGACCAGAGCTCCTACAATGAGCAGTTCTTC. This sequence encodes CSVEVGPAGDQSSYNEQFF. The chain combines TRBV29-1 with TRBJ2-1; 8 bases match TRBD2. The CDR3 length is 19 residues. J gave up 0 bases and V 1 base, and 14 bases lay outside the gene matches. Germline V CDR1 and CDR2: SQVTM, ANQGSEA.

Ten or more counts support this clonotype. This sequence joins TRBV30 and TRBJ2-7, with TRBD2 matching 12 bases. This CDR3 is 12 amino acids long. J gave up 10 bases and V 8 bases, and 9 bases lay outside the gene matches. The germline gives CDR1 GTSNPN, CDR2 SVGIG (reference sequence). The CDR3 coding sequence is TGTGCCCTAGTGACTAGCGGGAGTACCCAGTACTTC. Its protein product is CALVTSGSTQYF.

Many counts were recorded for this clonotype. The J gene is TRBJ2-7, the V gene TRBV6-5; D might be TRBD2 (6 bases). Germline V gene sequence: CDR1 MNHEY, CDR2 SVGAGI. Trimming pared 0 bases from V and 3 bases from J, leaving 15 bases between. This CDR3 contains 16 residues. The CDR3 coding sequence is TGTGCCAGCAGTTACTCCTCCGCGGGGACCCACTACGAGCAGTACTTC. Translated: CASSYSSAGTHYEQYF.